This TCR beta chain was found in a study of blood T cell repertoires in COVID-19. Germline CDR1 and CDR2: SQVTM and ANQGSEA. Unmatched junction bases numbered 7, after V lost 6 bases and J lost 0 bases. The CDR3 totals 14 residues. Participants were aged about 18 to 90 years, lived in under 30 US areas, and enrolled virtually. Cohort assignment relied on participant-reported clinical history. Cohort 3 recovered donors had two negative PCRs, clearance, or symptom resolution. Notes on this clone: The same CDR3 can be traced to other DNA sequences in this sample.

The protocol was immunoSEQ multiplex PCR, while the TCRdb copy is restricted to in-frame clones and leaves out a portion. The sample consists of approximately 130,000 clones, around 88% of them appearing once. Sequencing was performed on PBMCs or T cells enriched from blood (not recorded which). The gene calls are TRBV29-1 and TRBJ1-1, with 7 positions matching TRBD1. The source of this sequence is a woman aged 45-60 years who had recovered from COVID-19. The CDR3 is CSVGRDSMNTEAFF. The CDR3 nucleotides read TGCAGCGTGGGAAGGGACAGTATGAACACTGAAGCTTTCTTT.